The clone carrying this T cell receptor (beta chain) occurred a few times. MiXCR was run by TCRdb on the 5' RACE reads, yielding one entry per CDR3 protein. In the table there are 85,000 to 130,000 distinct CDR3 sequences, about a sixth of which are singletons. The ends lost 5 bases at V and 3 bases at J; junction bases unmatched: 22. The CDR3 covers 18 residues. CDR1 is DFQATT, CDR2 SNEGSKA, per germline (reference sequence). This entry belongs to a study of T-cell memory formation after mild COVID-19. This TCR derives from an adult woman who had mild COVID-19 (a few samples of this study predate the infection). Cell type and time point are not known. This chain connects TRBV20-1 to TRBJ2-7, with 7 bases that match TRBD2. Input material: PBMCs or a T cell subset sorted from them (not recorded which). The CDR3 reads CSAPPGPIDRDYFYEQYF. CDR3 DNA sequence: TGCAGTGCTCCCCCGGGCCCGATCGACCGGGACTATTTCTACGAGCAGTACTTC.